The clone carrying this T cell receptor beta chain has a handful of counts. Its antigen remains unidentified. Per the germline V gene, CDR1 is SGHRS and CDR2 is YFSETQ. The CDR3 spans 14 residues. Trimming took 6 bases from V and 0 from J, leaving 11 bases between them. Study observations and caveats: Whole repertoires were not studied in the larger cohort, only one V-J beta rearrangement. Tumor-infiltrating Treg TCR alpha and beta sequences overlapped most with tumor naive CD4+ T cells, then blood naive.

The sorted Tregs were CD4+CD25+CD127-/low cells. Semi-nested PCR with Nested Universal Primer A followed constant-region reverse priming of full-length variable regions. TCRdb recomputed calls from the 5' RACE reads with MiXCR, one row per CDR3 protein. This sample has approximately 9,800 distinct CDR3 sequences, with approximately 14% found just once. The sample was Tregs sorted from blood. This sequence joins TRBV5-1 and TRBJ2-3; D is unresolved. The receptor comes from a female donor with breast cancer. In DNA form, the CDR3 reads TGCGCCAGCAAGTTGCTGGGTAGCACAGATACGCAGTATTTT. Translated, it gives CASKLLGSTDTQYF. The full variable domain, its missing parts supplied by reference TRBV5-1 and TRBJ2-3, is KAGVTQTPRYLIKTRGQQVTLSCSPISGHRSVSWYQQTPGQGLQFLFEYFSETQRNKGNFPGRFSGRQFSNSRSEMNVSTLELGDSALYLCASKLLGSTDTQYFGPGTRLTVL.